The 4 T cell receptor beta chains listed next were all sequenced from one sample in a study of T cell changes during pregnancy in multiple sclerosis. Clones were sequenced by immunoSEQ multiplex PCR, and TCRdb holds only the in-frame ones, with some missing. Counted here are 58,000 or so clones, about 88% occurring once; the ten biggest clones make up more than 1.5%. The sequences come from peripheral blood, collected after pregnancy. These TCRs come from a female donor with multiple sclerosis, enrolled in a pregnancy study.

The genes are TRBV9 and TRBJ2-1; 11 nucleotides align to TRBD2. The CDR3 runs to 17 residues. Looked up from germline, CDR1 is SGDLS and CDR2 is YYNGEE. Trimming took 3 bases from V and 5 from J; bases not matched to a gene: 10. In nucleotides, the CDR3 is TGTGCCAGCAGCGAGCGGCTAGCGGGGGGTTTGGACAATGAGCAGTTCTTC. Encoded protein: CASSERLAGGLDNEQFF.

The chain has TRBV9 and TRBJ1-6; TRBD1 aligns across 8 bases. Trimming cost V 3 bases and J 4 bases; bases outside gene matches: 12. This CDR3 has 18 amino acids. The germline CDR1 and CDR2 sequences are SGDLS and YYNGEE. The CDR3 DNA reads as TGTGCCAGCAGCGCGGGGAGGGACAGGCATCAATATAATTCACCCCTCCACTTT. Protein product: CASSAGRDRHQYNSPLHF. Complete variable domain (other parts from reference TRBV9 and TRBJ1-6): DSGVTQTPKHLITATGQRVTLRCSPRSGDLSVYWYQQSLDQGLQFLIQYYNGEERAKGNILERFSAQQFPDLHSELNLSSLELGDSALYFCASSAGRDRHQYNSPLHFGNGTRLTVT.

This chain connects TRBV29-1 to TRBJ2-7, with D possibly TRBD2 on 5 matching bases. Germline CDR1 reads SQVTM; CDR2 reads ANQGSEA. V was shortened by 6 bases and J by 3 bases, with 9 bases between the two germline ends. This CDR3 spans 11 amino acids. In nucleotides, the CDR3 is TGCAGCGTCGACGACTACTACGAGCAGTACTTC. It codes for CSVDDYYEQYF.

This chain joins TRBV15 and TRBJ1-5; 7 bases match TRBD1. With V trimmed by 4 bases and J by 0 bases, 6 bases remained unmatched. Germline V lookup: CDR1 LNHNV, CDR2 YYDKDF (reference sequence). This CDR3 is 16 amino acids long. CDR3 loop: CATSTGTAYSNQPQHF. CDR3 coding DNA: TGTGCCACCAGCACCGGGACAGCCTATAGCAATCAGCCCCAGCATTTT.